This T cell receptor beta chain comes out of a study of a mutant IDH1 vaccine in newly diagnosed glioma. Study overall: The start of vaccination came 4-6 weeks after radiotherapy alone, or with temozolomide cycles.

TCRdb's copy holds only in-frame clones and misses some; the assay was immunoSEQ multiplex PCR. The sample holds 35,000 or so clones, 70% to 85% seen once. Time point defined: week 5, during vaccination. Each dose of the vaccine consisted of 300 ug of mutant IDH1 20-mer peptide, with topical imiquimod. Comment on this clone: Its antigen is undetermined.

The trim removed 0 bases at V and 10 bases at J, leaving 4 bases unmatched. Germline V gene sequence: CDR1 SGHTA, CDR2 FQGNSA. The CDR3 runs 15 residues. The sample here was PBMCs, taken from a glioma patient whose treatment included an IDH1 peptide vaccine. The rearrangement links TRBV7-2 to TRBJ2-1, with 12 bases fitting TRBD2. The sequence derives from a man aged 30-40 years with glioma. The chain's CDR3 is CASSLATTSGGEQFF. The CDR3 nucleotides read TGTGCCAGCAGCTTAGCGACCACTAGCGGGGGGGAGCAGTTCTTC.